This T cell receptor (beta chain) was found in a study of CD8+ T cells in alopecia areata (dated by TCRdb to about 2018). Regarding the study in general: Treated patients were enrolled in an open-label pilot trial of oral tofacitinib at 5 to 10 mg twice daily for moderate-to-severe alopecia areata. Scalp clonality was compared across normal scalp (n=4), patchy alopecia areata scalp (n=8), and alopecia totalis/universalis scalp (n=8). TCRbeta CDR3 regions were amplified by immunoSEQ multiplex PCR with 35 Vbeta forward and 13 Jbeta reverse primers. The SALT score, which quantifies the percentage of affected scalp surface area, was used to measure disease severity in treated patients. High-throughput TCRbeta sequencing was used to examine T cell clonal expansion in alopecia areata in both the C3H/HeJ mouse model and human patients. Tofacitinib was given for 6 to 18 months, followed by 6 months of follow-up off drug to assess delayed response and recurrence. RNA came from the PAXgene miRNA kit for fixed scalp, the miRNeasy kit for PBMCs, and the RNeasy kit for mouse skin. Scalp tissue and sorted CD4+ and CD8+ peripheral blood T cells from patchy and totalis/universalis alopecia areata patients and from healthy controls were covered by human TCRbeta sequencing. Patients on tofacitinib were biopsied at baseline and after 4 and 24 weeks of treatment, and several of the patients also had a later scalp biopsy.

This clone was counted a few times. No cognate antigen has been identified for it. No quality values exist for individual bases; no much larger clone is one base distant. To prepare the library, the immunoSEQ multiplex PCR assay was applied. RNA was extracted from all samples and reverse transcribed into cDNA, which served as template for TCR sequencing. First-strand cDNA was synthesized using SuperScript III with a 2:1 mix of oligo-dT and random hexamers. A synthetic immune receptor repertoire was used to assess amplification bias, and residual bias was removed computationally. Processing in the source paper ran as follows. Raw reads were preprocessed to remove errors, and CDR3 was defined by IMGT conventions from the conserved cysteine to phenylalanine. To get clonality, Shannon entropy was normalized by log2 of the number of productive unique TCRs and the result was subtracted from 1. Scalp TCRbeta sequences were cross-referenced with sorted blood CD4 and CD8 repertoires so that the CD4 or CD8 identity of scalp clones could be inferred. In TCRdb, the immuneACCESS table is reduced to in-frame sequences with V and J assigned. These tables do not hold every clone; where another copy was compared, an unresolved V gene accounts for under half, and the others remain unexplained. V and J calls and clone size are those listed in that table; D and trimming were worked out from the DNA. The sample includes about 220,000 clones, with more than 45% observed a single time. Roughly 1.6% of the sample goes to the ten largest clones.

Study-level results and caveats: Many expanded lesional clones were found to persist in scalp and blood during tofacitinib treatment, and relapse after treatment cessation may be partly explained by this persistence. Scalp clonality and the number of expanded CD8+ clones among the top 100 scalp clones were significantly decreased by tofacitinib. Because the treated cohort was small and had just a single nonresponder, larger studies are needed to establish links between baseline CD8+ expansion and response. Scalp TCR repertoire analysis is complicated because resident alphabeta T cells in normal human skin are also sequenced, whereas mouse skin is dominated by gammadelta T cells. Compared with mice, TCR sequences shared between patients were less clear, possibly partly because of HLA diversity across the patient population. Compared with normal scalp, lesional scalp had higher clonality and more expanded CD8+ clones, particularly in alopecia totalis/universalis, a pattern that suggests antigenic drive.

CDR3 length: 13 amino acids, cysteine to phenylalanine. Only CDR3 DNA remains: 39 bases, in frame from the first base. CDR1 and CDR2 are read off the germline V gene as SQVTM and ANQGSEA. A distance of 11 bases separates the germline ends of V and J, which lose 5 bases and 4 bases respectively. The time point label for this specimen denotes: 4 weeks on oral tofacitinib. Explained via the paper, the treatment or condition label denotes: oral pan-JAK inhibitor, 5-10 mg twice daily. From alopecia areata patients, peripheral blood was collected along with lesional scalp punch biopsies. PBMCs were isolated by density centrifugation and stained for CD3, CD4 and CD8, and CD4+ and CD8+ T cells were sorted on a FACSAria.

The sequence is built from TRBV29-1 and TRBJ1-4; a tentative D call is TRBD1 (5 bases match). The specimen comprised CD4+ T cells sorted from blood, sampled at week 4, from a patient treated with tofacitinib. This TCR was sampled from a human donor with alopecia areata. The CDR3 protein sequence reads: CSVPAGINEKLFF. The DNA sequence is as follows: TGCAGCGTTCCGGCAGGGATTAATGAAAAACTGTTTTTT.